This entry lists 27 T cell receptor beta chains sequenced from one sample in a study of blood T cell repertoires in COVID-19 (dated by TCRdb to the early 2020s). The library was prepared using the immunoSEQ multiplex PCR assay. The immuneACCESS repertoire file appears here via TCRdb, limited to in-frame rearrangements. These files lack a portion of the clones; in checked studies, under half of the deficit traces to unresolved V genes, and the cause of the others is not known. In this sample the table shows around 120,000 clones, over 70% of which occur a single time. 5.9% of the sample lies in the top ten. The source material was peripheral blood. All receptors derive from a man aged 80 or over with active or convalescent COVID-19.

There are a few counts of this clone. The rearrangement uses TRBV5-1 and TRBJ2-1; 15 nucleotides align to TRBD2. Per germline, CDR1 SGHRS and CDR2 YFSETQ. The V segment lost 3 bases and the J segment 13 bases; nucleotides outside the gene matches: 8. The CDR3 is made up of 15 amino acids. This CDR3 is CASSSGLAGGSSQFF. The CDR3 nucleotides read TGCGCCAGCAGCTCGGGACTAGCGGGGGGTTCTAGTCAGTTCTTC. The entire variable domain, with the rest obtained from reference TRBV5-1 and TRBJ2-1, is as follows: KAGVTQTPRYLIKTRGQQVTLSCSPISGHRSVSWYQQTPGQGLQFLFEYFSETQRNKGNFPGRFSGRQFSNSRSEMNVSTLELGDSALYLCASSSGLAGGSSQFFGPGTRLTVL.

The V gene is TRBV6-4, the J gene TRBJ2-3, with TRBD2 matching over 12 bases. V lost 7 bases to trimming and J lost 1 base; unmatched junction nucleotides: 3. This CDR3 is built from 15 residues. The germline V gene has CDR1 MRHNA and CDR2 SNTAGT. Written as DNA, the CDR3 is TGTGCCAGCAACGGACTAGCGGGGCGCACAGATACGCAGTATTTT. It translates to CASNGLAGRTDTQYF.

This rearrangement joins TRBV7-9 to TRBJ2-7; 8 positions match TRBD2. The CDR3 has 14 amino acids. Germline CDR1 is SEHNR and CDR2 is FQNEAQ (reference sequence). After removal of 5 bases from V and 3 bases from J, the junction contained 6 bases not matched to a gene. DNA for the CDR3: TGTGCCAGCAGCCCGGTGACTAGCGACTACGAGCAGTACTTC. Its protein is CASSPVTSDYEQYF.

This chain links TRBV2 with TRBJ1-1; TRBD1 matches at 8 bases. V lost 7 bases, J lost 5 bases, and 6 bases stayed unmatched. CDR1 SNHLY and CDR2 FYNNEI come from the germline V gene. The CDR3 is made up of 13 amino acids. The CDR3 loop reads CASMGGDRTEAFF. The CDR3 DNA reads TGTGCCAGCATGGGGGGGGACAGGACTGAAGCTTTCTTT.

The rearrangement links TRBV5-6 to TRBJ2-7, with D perhaps matching TRBD1 (6 bases). The germline CDR1 and CDR2 sequences are SGHDT and YYEEEE. The CDR3 covers 13 residues. V shed 0 bases and J shed 2 bases, with 6 bases lying between them. Here the CDR3 reads CASSLDRAYEQYF. CDR3 nucleotides: TGTGCCAGCAGCTTGGACAGGGCCTACGAGCAGTACTTC. Based on the CDR3 plus reference TRBV5-6 and TRBJ2-7, the full variable domain is DAGVTQSPTHLIKTRGQQVTLRCSPKSGHDTVSWYQQALGQGPQFIFQYYEEEERQRGNFPDRFSGHQFPNYSSELNVNALLLGDSALYLCASSLDRAYEQYFGPGTRLTVT.

This chain connects TRBV19 to TRBJ2-7; D is possibly TRBD2 (6 bases). The CDR3 is 15 amino acids. Looked up from germline, CDR1 is LNHDA and CDR2 is SQIVND (reference sequence). Deletions cut 4 bases from V and 0 bases from J, with 13 bases between. The CDR3 DNA follows: TGTGCCAGTAGTACAGGCGGGGCGCTCTCCTACGAGCAGTACTTC. Translating gives CASSTGGALSYEQYF.

The chain uses TRBV6-2 or TRBV6-3 and TRBJ2-3, with D tentatively TRBD2 (6 bases). Trimming left V 2 bases short and J 8 bases short, with 23 bases between. Germline V gene lookup returns CDR1 MNHEY and CDR2 SVGEGT. This CDR3 contains 17 residues. CDR3 amino acids: CASSYAGTSRAHGTQYF. CDR3 DNA sequence: TGTGCCAGCAGTTACGCCGGGACTTCCCGGGCGCACGGTACGCAGTATTTT.

This clone was picked up a small number of times. J is TRBJ2-7 and V is TRBV27; TRBD1 matches at 8 bases. Germline CDR1 MNHEY, CDR2 SMNVEV (reference sequence). The CDR3 totals 12 residues. V dropped 5 bases and J dropped 10; count of bases not matched to a gene: 7. The CDR3 reads CASSPGQGDQYF. For the CDR3, the DNA is TGTGCCAGCAGTCCAGGACAGGGAGACCAGTACTTC.

The CDR3 is CASSSTGSNEKLFF. CDR3 coding DNA: TGTGCCAGTAGTTCGACGGGGAGTAATGAAAAACTGTTTTTT. V gene TRBV19 combines with J gene TRBJ1-4; D call uncertain. This CDR3 comprises 14 residues. The V gene's germline CDR1 is LNHDA and CDR2 SQIVND (reference sequence). Between the trimmed V and J ends, which lost 5 bases and 4 bases, there was a span of 11 bases.

The chain employs TRBV28 and TRBJ2-7, with D unresolved. The V gene lost 6 bases and the J gene lost 6 bases, with 18 bases spanning the gap. The CDR3 extends over 14 amino acids. The V gene's germline CDR1 is MDHEN and CDR2 SYDVKM. The CDR3 DNA reads as TGTGCCAGCAGCCGCTCACGTTCTATGGTCGAGCAGTACTTC. This gives the protein CASSRSRSMVEQYF.

The chain employs TRBV11-1 and TRBJ2-7; TRBD1 matches at 7 bases. The CDR3 totals 15 residues. V lost 0 bases to trimming and J lost 2 bases; unmatched junction nucleotides: 4. Looked up from germline, CDR1 is SGHAT and CDR2 is FQDESV (reference sequence). CDR3 in amino acids: CASSLALGQAYEQYF. The CDR3 DNA follows: TGTGCCAGCAGCTTAGCGCTCGGACAGGCCTACGAGCAGTACTTC.

V usage is TRBV6-5 and J usage is TRBJ2-7; TRBD1 matches at 12 bases. V gave up 9 bases and J gave up 5 bases; unmatched junction bases: 8. Germline CDR1 MNHEY, CDR2 SVGAGI. CDR3 length: 14 residues. The CDR3 reads CASWWGQGADEQYF. CDR3 nucleotides: TGTGCCAGTTGGTGGGGACAGGGGGCCGACGAGCAGTACTTC.

This clone was observed a few times. J is TRBJ2-7 and V is TRBV24-1; 11 bases map to TRBD1. The CDR3 length is 15 residues. Trimming took 5 bases from V and 3 from J; bases not matched to a gene: 5. In germline, CDR1 is KGHDR, CDR2 SFDVKD. CDR3 protein: CATSAGQGANYEQYF. The CDR3 coding sequence is TGTGCCACCAGTGCCGGACAGGGGGCAAACTACGAGCAGTACTTC.

V gene TRBV10-3 combines with J gene TRBJ2-1, with D maybe TRBD1 (5 bases). The germline V gene has CDR1 ENHRY and CDR2 SYGVKD. The CDR3 is 16 residues long. Trimming took 1 base from V and 1 from J, leaving 11 bases between them. The CDR3 region is CAISEFTGPSYNEQFF. CDR3 DNA: TGTGCCATCAGTGAGTTCACAGGACCTTCCTACAATGAGCAGTTCTTC.

V gene TRBV3-1 (or the pseudogene TRBV3-2) combines with J gene TRBJ2-4; TRBD2 aligns across 9 bases. CDR1 and CDR2 from the germline V gene are LGHDT and YNNKEL (reference sequence). The V segment lost 5 bases and the J segment 15 bases; nucleotides outside the gene matches: 11. This CDR3 has 13 residues. CDR3 residues: CASSTGLASLMYF. The DNA of the CDR3 is TGTGCCAGCAGCACAGGACTAGCGAGTCTCATGTACTTC.

This chain joins TRBV6-2 or TRBV6-3 and TRBJ2-5; 8 positions match TRBD1. The germline V gene encodes CDR1 MNHEY and CDR2 SVGEGT. The length of the CDR3 is 16 residues. V lost 5 bases, J lost 5 bases, and 13 bases stayed unmatched. The CDR3 DNA reads TGTGCCAGCAGTCGAACAGGGGGTGATTTTGAGGAGACCCAGTACTTC. Residues: CASSRTGGDFEETQYF.

The chain is built from TRBV27 and TRBJ2-3; the match to TRBD1 covers 10 bases. V lost 7 bases to trimming and J lost 6 bases; unmatched junction nucleotides: 13. This CDR3 spans 16 amino acids. CDR1 and CDR2 from the germline V gene are MNHEY and SMNVEV (reference sequence). As DNA, the CDR3 is TGTGCCAGCACCCGAGACGGGACAGGGGTAGTGGATACGCAGTATTTT. It is translated as CASTRDGTGVVDTQYF.

This clone was counted only a few times. The V gene is TRBV11-2, the J gene TRBJ1-2; TRBD1 might be the D (6 bases). The CDR3 totals 14 residues. V dropped 6 bases and J dropped 4 bases, with 15 bases sitting between them. Germline V gene sequence: CDR1 SGHAT, CDR2 FQNNGV. For the CDR3, the DNA is TGTGCCAGCAGTTATGCCGGGACAACCTATGGCTACACCTTC. As protein: CASSYAGTTYGYTF.

The CDR3 DNA reads TGCAGTGCTAGTATACAGAACTATGGCTACACCTTC. Protein: CSASIQNYGYTF. This chain links TRBV20-1 with TRBJ1-2; D gene unclear. The CDR3 spans 12 residues. Deletions cut 3 bases from V and 2 bases from J, with 7 bases between. CDR1 is DFQATT, CDR2 SNEGSKA, per germline (reference sequence).

The rearrangement uses TRBV7-9 and TRBJ2-7; possible D gene TRBD1, 6 bases. The CDR3 covers 13 residues. Per germline, CDR1 SEHNR and CDR2 FQNEAQ (reference sequence). The ends were cut back, 5 bases at V and 3 bases at J, with 11 bases in the middle. Here the CDR3 reads CASSHRQDYEQYF. DNA for the CDR3: TGTGCCAGCAGCCATAGACAGGACTACGAGCAGTACTTC.

CDR3 loop: CASSPGQGFTGNTIYF. In DNA, the CDR3 is TGTGCCAGTAGCCCAGGACAGGGCTTCACTGGAAACACCATATATTTT. V is TRBV19 and J is TRBJ1-3; 8 nucleotides line up with TRBD1. This CDR3 is 16 amino acids long. CDR1 and CDR2 from the germline V gene are LNHDA and SQIVND (reference sequence). V dropped 6 bases and J dropped 2; count of bases not matched to a gene: 9.

The rearrangement links TRBV5-6 to TRBJ2-7; TRBD2 matches 8 bases. The ends lost 0 bases at V and 4 bases at J; junction bases unmatched: 6. The CDR3 is 15 amino acids. Germline CDR1 SGHDT, CDR2 YYEEEE. This CDR3 is CASSLGTGGRYEQYF. The DNA of the CDR3 is TGTGCCAGCAGCTTGGGGACGGGGGGGCGGTACGAGCAGTACTTC.

The chain couples TRBV9 to TRBJ1-2; 12 nucleotides line up with TRBD1. From germline, CDR1 is SGDLS and CDR2 YYNGEE. This CDR3 region has 15 residues. The trim removed 3 bases at V and 4 bases at J, leaving 4 bases unmatched. For the CDR3, the DNA is TGTGCCAGCAGCGAGGGACAGGGGGCGGGCTATGGCTACACCTTC. Its translation: CASSEGQGAGYGYTF.

The J gene is TRBJ2-3, the V gene TRBV28; 9 bases align to TRBD2. Unmatched junction bases numbered 10, after V lost 2 bases and J lost 7 bases. The CDR3 has 16 amino acids. The germline V gene has CDR1 MDHEN and CDR2 SYDVKM. The CDR3 DNA follows: TGTGCCAGCAGTTTAATAGGGCTAGCGGGGACCTATACGCAGTATTTT. Translation: CASSLIGLAGTYTQYF.

This clone turned up a few times. The J gene is TRBJ1-2, the V gene TRBV4-3, with D possibly being TRBD1 (6 bases). The CDR3 length is 16 residues. The germline V gene has CDR1 LGHNA and CDR2 YSLEER. The V end lost 3 bases, the J end lost 6 bases, and 20 bases lay between the germline ends. The CDR3 sequence is CASSHEGTPKGDGYTF. The CDR3 DNA reads as TGCGCCAGCAGCCATGAGGGGACACCCAAAGGAGATGGCTACACCTTC.

V is TRBV4-3 and J is TRBJ2-3; 12 bases match TRBD2. V lost 4 bases, J lost 5 bases, and 4 bases stayed unmatched. The germline CDR1 and CDR2 sequences are LGHNA and YSLEER. The CDR3 has 15 amino acids. CDR3 region: CASSRLAGGGDTQYF. The CDR3 DNA reads as TGCGCCAGCAGCCGCCTAGCGGGGGGGGGAGATACGCAGTATTTT.

This chain joins TRBV2 and TRBJ2-6; D gene uncertain. Trimming removed 7 bases at V and 0 bases at J, with 7 bases between. In germline, CDR1 is SNHLY, CDR2 FYNNEI. The CDR3 totals 14 residues. CDR3 in amino acids: CASKSSSGANVLTF. In nucleotides, the CDR3 is TGTGCCAGCAAATCTAGCTCTGGGGCCAACGTCCTGACTTTC.